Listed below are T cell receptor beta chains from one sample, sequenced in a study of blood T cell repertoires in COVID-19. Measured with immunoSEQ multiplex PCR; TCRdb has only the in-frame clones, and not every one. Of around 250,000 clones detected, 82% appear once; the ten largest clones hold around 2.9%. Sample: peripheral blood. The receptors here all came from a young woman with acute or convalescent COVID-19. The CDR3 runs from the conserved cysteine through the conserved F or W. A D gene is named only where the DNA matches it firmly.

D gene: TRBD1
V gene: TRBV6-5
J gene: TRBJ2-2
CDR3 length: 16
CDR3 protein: CASSYWAGGNTGELFF

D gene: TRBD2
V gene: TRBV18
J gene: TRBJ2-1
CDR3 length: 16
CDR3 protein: CASSLLGLAGNNEQFF

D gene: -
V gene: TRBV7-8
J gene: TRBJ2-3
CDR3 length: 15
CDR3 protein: CASSWALGGTDTQYF

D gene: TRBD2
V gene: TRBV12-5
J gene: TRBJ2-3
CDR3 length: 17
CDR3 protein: CASGLERLAGQQDTQYF

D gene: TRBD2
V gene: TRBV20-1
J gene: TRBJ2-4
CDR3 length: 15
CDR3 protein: CSASSAGAGGDIQYF

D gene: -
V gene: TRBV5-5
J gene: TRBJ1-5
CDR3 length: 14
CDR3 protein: CASSGQSSNQPQHF

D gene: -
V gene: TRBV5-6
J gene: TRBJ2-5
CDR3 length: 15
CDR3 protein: CASSPIDTVWETQYF

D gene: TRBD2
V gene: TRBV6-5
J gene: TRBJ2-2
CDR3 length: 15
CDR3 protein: CASIPGLALPGELFF

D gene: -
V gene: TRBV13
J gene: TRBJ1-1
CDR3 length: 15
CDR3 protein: CASSSRGDPYREAFF

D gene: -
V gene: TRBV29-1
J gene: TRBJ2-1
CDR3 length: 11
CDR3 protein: CSVRENNEQFF

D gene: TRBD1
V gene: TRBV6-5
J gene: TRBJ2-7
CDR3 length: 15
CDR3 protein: CASSNPGQGGHEQYF

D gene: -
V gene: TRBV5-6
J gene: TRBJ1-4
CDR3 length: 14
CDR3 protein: CASSLGRATEKLFF

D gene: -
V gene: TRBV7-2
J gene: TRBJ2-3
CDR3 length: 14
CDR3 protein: CASKTGYEADTQYF

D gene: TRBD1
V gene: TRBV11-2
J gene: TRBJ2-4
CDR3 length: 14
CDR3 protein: CASSLGTGENIQYF

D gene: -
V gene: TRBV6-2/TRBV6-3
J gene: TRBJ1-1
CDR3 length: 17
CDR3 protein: CASSYSLRPLGGTEAFF

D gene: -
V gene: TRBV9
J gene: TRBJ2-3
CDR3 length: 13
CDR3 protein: CASSVERPDTQYF

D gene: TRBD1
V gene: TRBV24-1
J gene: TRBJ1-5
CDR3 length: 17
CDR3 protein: CATSVRTGKGGNQPQHF

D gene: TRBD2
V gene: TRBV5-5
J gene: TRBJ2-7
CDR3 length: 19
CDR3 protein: CASSLSMSASGRFSYEQYF

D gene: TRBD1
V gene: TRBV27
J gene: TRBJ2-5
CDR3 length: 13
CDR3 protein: CASRETGFETQYF

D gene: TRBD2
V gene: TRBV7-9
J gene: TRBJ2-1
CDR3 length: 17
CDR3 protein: CASSFPSSGSSYNEQFF

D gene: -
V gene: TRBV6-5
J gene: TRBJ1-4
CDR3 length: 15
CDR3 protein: CASGTPWGGPEKLFF

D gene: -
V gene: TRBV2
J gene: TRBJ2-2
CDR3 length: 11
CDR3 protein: CASSLVGELFF

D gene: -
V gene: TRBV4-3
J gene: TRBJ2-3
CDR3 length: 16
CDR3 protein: CASSQDYRQGTDTQYF

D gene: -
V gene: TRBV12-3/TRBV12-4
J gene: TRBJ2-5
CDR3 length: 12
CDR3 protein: CASSLRGETQYF

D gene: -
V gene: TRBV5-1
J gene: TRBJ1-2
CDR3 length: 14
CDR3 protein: CASSLFAASYGYTF

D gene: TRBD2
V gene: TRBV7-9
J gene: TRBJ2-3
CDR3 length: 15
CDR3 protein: CASSLAREGRDTQYF

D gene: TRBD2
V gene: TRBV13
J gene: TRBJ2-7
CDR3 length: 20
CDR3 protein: CASSLVSLGSGGRNLDEQYF

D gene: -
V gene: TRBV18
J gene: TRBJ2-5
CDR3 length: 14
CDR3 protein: CASSPSGTQETQYF

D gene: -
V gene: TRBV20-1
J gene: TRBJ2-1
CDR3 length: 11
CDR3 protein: CSLSTGNEQFF

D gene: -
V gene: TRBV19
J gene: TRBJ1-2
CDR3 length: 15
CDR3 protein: CASTLDSMSGRGYTF

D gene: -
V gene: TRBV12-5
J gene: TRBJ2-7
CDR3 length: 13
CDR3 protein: CASGLSGGLEQYF

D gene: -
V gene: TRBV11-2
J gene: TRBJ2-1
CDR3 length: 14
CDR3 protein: CASSLGYGGNEQFF

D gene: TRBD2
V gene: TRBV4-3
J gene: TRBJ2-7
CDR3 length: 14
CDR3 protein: CASSQGLAGAEQYF

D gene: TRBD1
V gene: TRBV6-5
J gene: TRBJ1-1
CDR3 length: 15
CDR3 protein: CASSYSRQGGTEAFF

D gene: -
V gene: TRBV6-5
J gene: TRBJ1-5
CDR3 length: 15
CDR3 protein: CASSPSTSVHQPQHF

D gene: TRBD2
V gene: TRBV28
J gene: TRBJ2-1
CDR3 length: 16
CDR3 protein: CASRGLGAGESESGFF

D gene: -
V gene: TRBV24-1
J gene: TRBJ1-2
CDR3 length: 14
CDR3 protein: CATSDLTTNYGYTF

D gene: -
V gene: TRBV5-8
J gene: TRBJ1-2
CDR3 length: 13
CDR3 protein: CASSFDRAGPYTF

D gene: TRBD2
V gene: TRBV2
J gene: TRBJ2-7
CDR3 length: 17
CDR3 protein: CASTRVLAGGQGGEQYF

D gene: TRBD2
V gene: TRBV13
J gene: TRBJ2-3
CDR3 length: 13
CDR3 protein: CASSPSGGDTQYF

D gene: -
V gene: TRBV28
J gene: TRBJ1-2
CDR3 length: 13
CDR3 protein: CASSLNPNYGYTF

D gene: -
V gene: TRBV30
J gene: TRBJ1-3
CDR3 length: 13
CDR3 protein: CAWSYSTGNTIYF

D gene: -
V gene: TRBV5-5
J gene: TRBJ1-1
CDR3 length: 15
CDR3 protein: CASSPRAFGNTEAFF

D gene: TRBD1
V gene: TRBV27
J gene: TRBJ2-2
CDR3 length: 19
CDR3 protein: CASSLIPRLTGASTGELFF

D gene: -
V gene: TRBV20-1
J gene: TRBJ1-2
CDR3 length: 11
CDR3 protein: CSARADYGYTF

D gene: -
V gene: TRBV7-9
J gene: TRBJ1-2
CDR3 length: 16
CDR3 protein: CASSLAAVPLGHGYTF

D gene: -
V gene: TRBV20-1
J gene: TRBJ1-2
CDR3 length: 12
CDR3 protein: CSASENRAGYTF

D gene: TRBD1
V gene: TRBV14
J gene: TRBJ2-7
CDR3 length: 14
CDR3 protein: CASSQNQGAYEQYF

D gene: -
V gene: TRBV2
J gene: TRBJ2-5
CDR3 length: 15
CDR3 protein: CASSEGTANQETQYF

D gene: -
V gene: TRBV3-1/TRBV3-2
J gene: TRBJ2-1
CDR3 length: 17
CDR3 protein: CASSQDTFRESYNEQFF

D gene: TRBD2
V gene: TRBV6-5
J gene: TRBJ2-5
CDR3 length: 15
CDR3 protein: CASSRASGAGRAQYF

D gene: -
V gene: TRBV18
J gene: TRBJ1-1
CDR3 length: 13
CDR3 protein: CASSPAGYTEAFF

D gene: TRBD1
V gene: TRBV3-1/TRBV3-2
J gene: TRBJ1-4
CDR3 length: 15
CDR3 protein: CASSQAWTGSEKLFF